This TCR beta chain was identified in a study of T-cell memory formation after mild COVID-19. Trimming took 1 base from V and 6 from J; bases not matched to a gene: 8. Per the germline V gene, CDR1 is LGHDT and CDR2 is YNNKEL (reference sequence). The CDR3 contains 16 residues. TCR alpha and TCR beta cDNA libraries with sample barcodes and UMIs came from 5'RACE using constant-segment primers. MiXCR, run by TCRdb on the 5' RACE reads, gives a single entry per CDR3 protein. Of roughly 500,000 distinct CDR3 sequences listed, 20% were seen once; the top ten hold under 15%. The source material was PBMCs or a T cell subset sorted from them (not recorded which). The chain combines TRBV3-1 with TRBJ2-2, with 7 bases fitting TRBD1. The source of this sequence is an adult woman who had mild COVID-19 (a few samples of this study predate the infection). Cell type and time point are not known. CDR3 sequence: CASSQGSGTAPGELFF. CDR3 DNA: TGTGCCAGCAGCCAAGGCTCCGGGACAGCCCCCGGGGAGCTGTTTTTT.